Sequencing of this TCR beta chain was carried out in a study of cytomegalovirus exposure and HLA in healthy donors listed by TCRdb under 2017. Regarding the complete study: An earlier analysis of approximately 640 of the donors reported approximately 290 Gb of sequence data and around 110 million unique TCR beta sequences from approximately 180 million T cells. In a later genetic analysis, genome-wide SNP genotypes for about 65% of the roughly 700 donors were used, and that subset was treated as a discovery cohort. About 300 gigabases of sequencing data and around 87 million unique TCR sequences were included in an early release covering several hundred HLA-typed donors. Alongside the repertoire data, information on donor age, sex, ethnicity and CMV serostatus was compiled. A handful of DR-DQ haplotypes were treated as single units for association and clustering because of strong linkage in the cohort. The T cell repertoires of around 730 subjects were profiled by immunosequencing and related to cytomegalovirus serostatus. All discovery cohort repertoires had been generated on a single sequencing platform. Typing coverage differed by locus: A, B, C, DRB1 and DQB1 were typed in about 629-630 donors, DQA1 in about 560, DPA1 in around 610, and DPB1 in about 450. The study was designed to test whether signatures of past pathogen exposure could be identified by cataloging public T cell receptors. The genetic ancestry cluster associated with self-reported Caucasian donors included roughly 84% of the 350 to 500 genotyped donors. To decide whether each TCR beta V gene segment behaved as functional or pseudogenic, an earlier analysis of several hundred of the donors relied on high-throughput TCR beta sequencing. On average, 235,054 unique TCR beta nucleotide sequences were sequenced per donor among a few hundred genotyped donors of the cohort, with around 19% of those sequences being non-productive. Besides the first cohort of about 730 subjects, a separate validation cohort made up of around 120 different subjects was used. To study patterns of TCR occurrence, a later analysis re-analyzed previously published TCR beta repertoires from 500 to 850 donors and added high-resolution HLA genotyping. The later analysis used no new phenotypic data to find candidate immune exposures, relying instead on TCR beta sequences and their occurrence across donors. HLA typing included class I and class II loci at four-digit resolution. High-throughput TCR immunosequencing, statistical association of individual TCRs with disease status, and machine learning were combined to predict cytomegalovirus infection status.

Regarding this clone: What this receptor recognizes is not known. No clone much larger than this one lies a single base away; base qualities are absent.

CDR1 MGHDK and CDR2 SYGVNS are derived from the germline V gene. For this chain, trimming is 6 bases at the V end and 7 bases at the J end, and the number of junction bases without a gene match is 5. The CDR3 numbers 13 residues from cysteine through phenylalanine. Left in the record is the CDR3 DNA by itself, 39 bases read in frame from the first base. Overall study results and their limits: In vitro tests confirmed that a few of the cytomegalovirus-associated TCR beta chains recognize cytomegalovirus antigens. The earlier analysis of fewer than 750 of the donors excluded roughly 16 rarely observed V segments, including chromosome 9 orphons, because counts were too low. A cluster of highly shared sequence variants was judged likely to be a technical artifact of the sequencing pipeline. Because HLA typing was missing for some donors at each locus, association tests included only the typed subset. Some IMGT-functional V segments, including TRBV6-2 and TRBV6-3, could not be distinguished by the 87-base-pair reads and were therefore excluded. A further reported finding was that TCR beta sequences accurately predicted the HLA-A and HLA-B alleles for most subjects in the first cohort. Cytomegalovirus status was reported to be diagnosed by the classifier with high specificity and sensitivity in both the original and validation cohorts. In a later analysis, some 18,000 TCR beta sequences were associated with specific HLA alleles at a false discovery rate of 0.05. In an earlier analysis of 587 of the donors, most TCR beta V segments appeared in productive rearrangements about 87% or about 30% of the time, broadly matching IMGT annotations. For the cohort, immune exposure information was limited to CMV serostatus. According to a later analysis, TCR association rates differed among HLA loci, with DRB1 alleles showing the most associated TCRs and HLA-C alleles showing the fewest. Presence/absence analyses assumed roughly uniform sequencing depth across donors, an assumption that may not hold. According to a later analysis, parvovirus B19, influenza, CMV and Epstein-Barr virus appeared linked to several top co-occurrence clusters. Most TCR sequences were seen in very few donors, while some public TCRs were found in many individuals. The cohort was sequenced for TCR beta chains only, and without alpha or paired-chain data the features that could be detected were limited. V-gene and J-gene trimming of TCR beta chains was associated with a missense DCLRE1C variant in a later genetic analysis, and the association was replicated in an independent cohort. According to the authors, the approach could potentially be generalized to other disease states and immunological phenotypes. Compared with equally common non-associated chains, HLA-associated TCR beta chains in a later analysis were more clonally expanded and had lower generation probabilities. In a later analysis, most CMV-associated TCR beta chains were found to appear HLA-restricted, with HLA associations seemingly driven largely by CMV exposure. Correlated functional status among segregating V segments might reflect linkage disequilibrium, but an unknown experimental factor could not be ruled out. A later genetic analysis reported fewer N-insertions in productive TCRs among donors in an Asian-associated ancestry cluster than the 666-donor mean. In the study, some 160 TCR beta chains were listed as associated with cytomegalovirus. When HLA alleles, especially DR and DQ, strongly co-occurred, attributing TCR associations to individual alleles was difficult.

The cohort was made up of approximately 670 healthy bone marrow donors. All cohort members were sampled while nominally healthy, although unrecorded immune exposures were likely present. The donor tested CMV seropositive, placing the donor among the 289 seropositive members of the cohort. Every donor gave a peripheral blood sample, and the peripheral blood mononuclear cells from that sample were used for TCR beta sequencing. Genomic DNA extraction from the blood cell samples was performed with the Qiagen DNeasy Blood Extraction Kit. Libraries were prepared through the immunoSEQ multiplex PCR assay. For the multiplex PCR, a mixture combining 60 forward primers for TCR Vbeta segments and 13 reverse primers for TCR Jbeta segments was used. Amplification of the CDR3 region of rearranged TCR beta genes was performed with a multiplex PCR assay on genomic DNA. The Illumina HiSeq System was used to sequence the amplified TCR beta libraries as 87-base-pair reads. The study's processing was this. In a later analysis, 77 million or so unique TCR beta chains were counted across the approximately 640 repertoires, and roughly 9.9 million of these chains were shared by at least two donors. Raw reads were error-corrected and collapsed into unique sequences with a nearest-neighbor algorithm that merged closely related sequences to remove PCR and sequencing errors. CDR3 sequences were aligned to IMGT reference sequences to assign V, D and J gene segments. For a sequence to be retained, a match of at least six nucleotides to both a V gene segment and a J gene segment was required. Rearrangements were called productive when the CDR3 lacked stop codons and stayed in frame with V and J; all others were non-productive. CDR3 was defined according to IMGT convention as the region running from the second conserved V-encoded cysteine to the conserved J-encoded phenylalanine. The earlier analysis of 500 to 650 of the donors excluded any sequence lacking an unambiguous match to a single V gene segment. In an earlier analysis of about 590 of the donors, a V segment was called functional when productive rearrangements were above 56.7%, and segregating when the standard deviation between donors exceeded 5%. To diagnose cytomegalovirus status from the catalog of TCR beta chain sequences, a statistical classification framework was built. A later analysis assigned V and J genes by comparing TCR nucleotide sequences with IMGT/GENE-DB human TR gene sequences. A later analysis assigned CDR3 sequences and most-parsimonious VDJ recombination scenarios with the TCRdist pipeline. A later analysis defined each TCR beta chain by its CDR3 amino acid sequence plus V-gene family, and excluded reads lacking a unique V-gene family. In a later analysis, 500 to 650 highly shared, low-generation-probability nucleotide sequences were removed to address suspected cross-contamination and a sequencing artifact. In a later analysis, a clonal expansion index was calculated for each public chain from normalized within-repertoire ranks of inferred template counts. In a later analysis, generation probabilities were computed using a VDJ recombination model fitted to out-of-frame rearrangements, and the results were checked against IGoR. In a later analysis, TCR-TCR, TCR-HLA and TCR-CMV co-occurrence was scored with hypergeometric tests, and a repertoire-size bias correction was applied to TCR pairs. False discovery rates were estimated in a later analysis by permuting HLA or CMV assignments 20 times. A later analysis grouped co-occurring TCRs with DBSCAN, adding TCRdist sequence similarity when clustering within HLA-allele-positive subsets. Repertoires with fewer than 30,000 or more than 120,000 public chains, plus five repertoires with anomalous nucleotide sharing, were excluded from co-occurrence clustering. Imported from immuneACCESS, the table was reduced by TCRdb to in-frame sequences with V and J called. These copies leave out some clones; in studies compared against another copy, an unresolved V gene accounts for under half, and the cause of the remainder is not known. That table supplies the V and J calls and clone size; D and trimming were determined from the DNA. The sample table shows 170,000 or so clones, and around 78% are seen once. The ten largest clones represent about 12% of the sample.

The sequencing sample was made of PBMCs. Recombination linked TRBV25-1 to TRBJ1-4; a stretch of 7 junction bases matches TRBD1. The receptor was isolated from a woman in her fifties or sixties in good health and CMV-seropositive. The CDR3 amino acid sequence is: CASSRQGSEKLFF. The DNA reads TGTGCCAGCAGCAGACAGGGCTCTGAAAAACTGTTTTTT.